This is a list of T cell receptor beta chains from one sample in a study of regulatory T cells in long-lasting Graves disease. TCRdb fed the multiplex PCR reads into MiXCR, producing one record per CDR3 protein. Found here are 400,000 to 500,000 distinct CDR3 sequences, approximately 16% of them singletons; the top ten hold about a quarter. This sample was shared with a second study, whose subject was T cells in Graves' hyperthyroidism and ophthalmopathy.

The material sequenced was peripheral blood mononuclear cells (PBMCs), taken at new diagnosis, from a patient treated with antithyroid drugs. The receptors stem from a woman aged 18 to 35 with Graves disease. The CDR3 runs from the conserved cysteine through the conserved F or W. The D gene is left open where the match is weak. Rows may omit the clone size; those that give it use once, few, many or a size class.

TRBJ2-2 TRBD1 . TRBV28 TGTGCCAGCAGTCTCGGGACAGGGGGCGCGAACACCGGGGAGCTGTTTTTT CASSLGTGGANTGELFF
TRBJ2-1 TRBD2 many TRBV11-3 TGTGCCAGCAGCTTGATCCTTAGCGGGAGAATCAATGAGCAGTTCTTC CASSLILSGRINEQFF
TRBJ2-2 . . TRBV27 TGTGCCACACATAGCGGTCTGGTCGGGGAGCTGTTTTTT CATHSGLVGELFF
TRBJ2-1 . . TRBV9 TGTGCCAGCAGCGTAAATCGAGGGTCTAGCCGCAATGAGCAGTTCTTC CASSVNRGSSRNEQFF
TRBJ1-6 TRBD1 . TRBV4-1 TGCGCCAGCAGCCAAAGACAGGGGGCGGTTAATTCACCCCTCCACTTT CASSQRQGAVNSPLHF
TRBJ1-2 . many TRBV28 TGTGCCAGCAGTTTAGGTGGGGAGTCCTATTATGGCTACACCTTC CASSLGGESYYGYTF
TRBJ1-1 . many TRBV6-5 TGTGCCAGCAGTTACCACGGATCCACTGAAGCTTTCTTT CASSYHGSTEAFF
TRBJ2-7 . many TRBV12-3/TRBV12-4 TGTGCCAGCACCCCCCAGGGATCCTACGAGCAGTACTTC CASTPQGSYEQYF
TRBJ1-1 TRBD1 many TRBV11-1 TGTGCCAGCAGCTCTGGGACAGCCCGGGACACTGAAGCTTTCTTT CASSSGTARDTEAFF
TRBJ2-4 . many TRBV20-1 TGCAGTGCTACCCTTGCGGTGGGCTTCGGAAACATTCAGTACTTC CSATLAVGFGNIQYF
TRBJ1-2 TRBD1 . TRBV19 TGTGCCAGTAGTCCCCGGACAGGGGGCTTTTATGGCTACACCTTC CASSPRTGGFYGYTF
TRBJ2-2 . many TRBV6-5 TGTGCCAGCAGTAACTACTTAGGGGGTGTGGGGGAGCTGTTTTTT CASSNYLGGVGELFF
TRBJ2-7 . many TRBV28 TGTGCCAGCAGTCCGGGACTCGCAAGCTCCTACGAGCAGTACTTC CASSPGLASSYEQYF
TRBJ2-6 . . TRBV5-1 TGCGCCAGCAGCTTGAACAACCTCAGGGACTCTGGGGCCAACGTCCTGACTTTC CASSLNNLRDSGANVLTF
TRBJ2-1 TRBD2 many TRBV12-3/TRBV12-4 TGTGCCACCCGGGAAAGTACTAGCGGGAACAATGAGCAGTTCTTC CATRESTSGNNEQFF
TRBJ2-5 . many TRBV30 TGTGCCTGGAGCGCTAACGTCGGAGAGACCCAGTACTTC CAWSANVGETQYF
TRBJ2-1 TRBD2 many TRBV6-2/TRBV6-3 TGTGCCAGCAGTTACCACGGTATGTGGGAGGGGGAGCAGTTCTTC CASSYHGMWEGEQFF
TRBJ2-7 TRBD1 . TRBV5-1 TGCGCCAGCAGCTTCCAGGGACAGGGTACTACCTACGAAGGGCAGTACTTC CASSFQGQGTTYEGQYF
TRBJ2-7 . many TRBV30 TGTGCCTGGAGTATCACAAGCTACGAGCAGTACTTC CAWSITSYEQYF
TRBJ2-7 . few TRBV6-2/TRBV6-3 TGTGCCAGCAGTAAACAGTTATCCTACGAGCAGTACTTC CASSKQLSYEQYF
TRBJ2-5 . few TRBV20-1 TGCAGTGCTAGAGATCGGCTAGCGCTAGAGACCCAGTACTTC CSARDRLALETQYF
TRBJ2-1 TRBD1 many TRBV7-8 TGTGCCAGCAGCTTAGGGGACAGGGGGCTTGGGGAGCAGTTCTTC CASSLGDRGLGEQFF
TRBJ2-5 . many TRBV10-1 TGCGCCAGCAGTGACGGCGAGCGCCACCAAGAGACCCAGTACTTC CASSDGERHQETQYF
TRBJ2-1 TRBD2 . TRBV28 TGTGCCAGCAATTTTAACGGGAGGTCCTACAATGAGCAGTTCTTC CASNFNGRSYNEQFF
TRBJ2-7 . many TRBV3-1 TGTGCCAGCAGCCAAGCTATCGGACGCCGCTCCTACGAGCAGTACTTC CASSQAIGRRSYEQYF
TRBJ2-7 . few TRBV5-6 TGTGCCAGCAGCTTGATCGGGAGTAAGGGCTACGAGCAGTACTTC CASSLIGSKGYEQYF
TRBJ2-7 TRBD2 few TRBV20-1 TGCAGTGCTTTGACTAGCGGGACCTCTGCTTACGAGCAGTACTTC CSALTSGTSAYEQYF
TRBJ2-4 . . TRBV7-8 TGTGCCAGCAGCTCTAATCGGGACCGCCGCGGCATTCAGTACTTC CASSSNRDRRGIQYF
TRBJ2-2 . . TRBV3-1 TGTGCCAGCGGCTCCCCAGGGGAGCTGTTTTTT CASGSPGELFF
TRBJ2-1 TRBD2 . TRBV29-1 TGCAGCGTCTTTCTAAGCGGGAGATTCACCTACAATGAGCAGTTCTTC CSVFLSGRFTYNEQFF
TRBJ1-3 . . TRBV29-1 TGCAGCGTTGTTTTCCGGTCGACTGGAAACACCATATATTTT CSVVFRSTGNTIYF
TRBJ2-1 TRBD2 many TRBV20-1 TGCAGTGCTGCCGGGACTAGAGACTACAATGAGCAGTTCTTC CSAAGTRDYNEQFF
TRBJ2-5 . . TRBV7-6 TGTGCCAGCAGCCAATTACCAGGGGCCGAGACCCAGTACTTC CASSQLPGAETQYF
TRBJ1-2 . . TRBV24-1 TGTGCCACCAGTGATCCGCGAGTAGGGTCGGCCGCTGGCTACACCTTC CATSDPRVGSAAGYTF
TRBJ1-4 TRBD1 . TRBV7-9 TGTGCCAGCAGCTTAGTATCCGGGACAGGGAAGTTGGCAACTAATGAAAAACTGTTTTTT CASSLVSGTGKLATNEKLFF
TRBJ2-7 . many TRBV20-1 TGCAGTGCTAGAGATTGGGCCTACGAGCAGTACTTC CSARDWAYEQYF
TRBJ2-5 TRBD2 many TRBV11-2 TGTGCCAGCAGCTTAATGGCGGGGGGCCAAGAGACCCAGTACTTC CASSLMAGGQETQYF
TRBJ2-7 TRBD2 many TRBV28 TGTGCCAGCAGTCCTTCCCGTGGACTAGCGGGAGGGCGTGAGCAGTACTTC CASSPSRGLAGGREQYF
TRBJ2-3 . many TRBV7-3 TGTGCCAGCAGCCCGGCCCGCACAGATACGCAGTATTTT CASSPARTDTQYF
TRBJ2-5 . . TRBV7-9 TGTGCCAGCAGCTCCAGTTCCCTGTACCAAGAGACCCAGTACTTC CASSSSSLYQETQYF
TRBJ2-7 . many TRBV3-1 TGTGCCAGCAGCCGAAGCGGAGCCTACGAGCAGTACTTC CASSRSGAYEQYF
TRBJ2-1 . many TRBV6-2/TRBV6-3 TGTGCCAGCAGTTCCGGGACAGGGATGAGCGGGGGGATTTACAATGAGCAGTTCTTC CASSSGTGMSGGIYNEQFF
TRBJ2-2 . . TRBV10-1 TGCGCCAGCAGAGCGGCGAACACCGGGGAGCTGTTTTTT CASRAANTGELFF
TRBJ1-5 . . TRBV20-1 TGCAGTGCTAGAAGAAGGAGCAATCAGCCCCAGCATTTT CSARRRSNQPQHF
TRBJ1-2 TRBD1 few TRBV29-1 TGCAGCGCTCCACAGGGGGCGCATGGCTACACCTTC CSAPQGAHGYTF